The source of this TCR beta chain is a study of control samples from healthy donors and cancer patients. The V segment lost 1 base and the J segment 1 base; nucleotides outside the gene matches: 15. Per the germline V gene, CDR1 is SGHTA and CDR2 is FQGTGA. This CDR3 is built from 22 residues. Produced via immunoSEQ multiplex PCR; TCRdb's table is partial and in-frame only. This sample has 63,000 or so clones, with approximately 87% found just once. The chain joins TRBV7-3 to TRBJ2-3; 15 nucleotides agree with TRBD2. This sequence was found in a middle-aged man in good health. Sequenced: blood. The CDR3, as DNA: TGTGCCAGCAGCTTAAAAGGTCTTACCTGGACTAGCGGGGGGGCAGGCACAGATACGCAGTATTTT. It yields the protein CASSLKGLTWTSGGAGTDTQYF.